The entry that follows covers one T cell receptor beta chain sequence. The junction and the germline gene differ at one end; a read error may be behind it. Germline V gene sequence: CDR1 SGHTA, CDR2 FQGNSA. This CDR3 is built from 17 residues. The data derive from a study of breast tumors, draining lymph nodes, adjacent tissues. Axillary draining lymph nodes of breast cancer patients supplied the node samples. Each CDR3 protein gets one entry after TCRdb re-called the multiplex PCR reads with MiXCR. This table holds fewer than 250,000 distinct CDR3 sequences, approximately 29% found once. The chain combines TRBV7-2 with TRBJ2-1; 16 bases agree with TRBD2. This sequence was found in a female donor with breast cancer. Some clones in this sample may be carry-over from other donors' samples. Sequenced material: axillary lymph node tissue. CDR3 DNA: TGTGCCAGCAGCTCCGGGACTAGCGGGAGGGCCTACTATGAGCAGTTCTTC. As protein: CASSSGTSGRAYYEQFF.